The 13 T cell receptor beta chains given below trace back to one sample, sequenced in a study of T cells after yellow fever vaccination. TCRdb itself ran the 5' RACE reads through MiXCR, one entry per CDR3 protein. The sample shows hundreds of thousands of distinct CDR3 sequences, about 8.3% of them seen only once. The sequencing used PBMCs, collected more than 35 days after the first yellow fever vaccination. The receptors were sampled from a man younger than 35 who received the YFV17D yellow fever vaccine.

This clonotype has only a few counts. V usage is TRBV18 and J usage is TRBJ2-6; D might be TRBD1 (5 bases). Looked up from germline, CDR1 is KGHSH and CDR2 is LQKENI. Trimming took 5 bases from V and 4 from J, leaving 15 bases between them. CDR3 length: 16 residues. CDR3 DNA sequence: TGTGCCAGCTCAGTCAGGGCGACTTTAGGGGCCAACGTCCTGACTTTC. It encodes CASSVRATLGANVLTF.

This clonotype has ten or more counts. The rearrangement joins TRBV7-2 to TRBJ2-1; tentatively, D is TRBD2 (5 bases). V was clipped by 4 bases and J by 10 bases, with 14 bases between them. This CDR3 is 13 amino acids long. The germline CDR1 and CDR2 sequences are SGHTA and FQGNSA. CDR3 sequence reads: CASSSSATREQFF. In nucleotides, the CDR3 is TGTGCCAGCAGCTCGTCTGCAACTAGAGAGCAGTTCTTC.

This clonotype was seen more than once but under ten times. This chain links TRBV12-3 or TRBV12-4 with TRBJ2-5; 9 bases line up with TRBD1. The junction had 13 bases not matched to a gene; V was cut back by 4 bases and J by 4 bases. The CDR3 runs to 17 residues. Written as DNA, the CDR3 is TGTGCCAGCAGTTCCCCCCGGGACAGGGTTTCCGGAGAGACCCAGTACTTC. Translation gives CASSSPRDRVSGETQYF.

This clonotype has only a few counts. This rearrangement joins TRBV6-1 to TRBJ1-6, with a possible D match to TRBD1 (5 bases). The CDR3 length is 16 residues. The germline V and J ends were trimmed by 1 base and 9 bases, with 16 bases remaining between them. CDR1 and CDR2 from the germline V gene are MNHNS and SASEGT. CDR3 sequence: CASSEGGWGIGSPLHF. CDR3 DNA: TGTGCCAGCAGTGAAGGCGGGTGGGGGATCGGTTCACCCCTCCACTTT.

As concerns this clonotype: One end of the junction varies from germline; a read error may be responsible. The rearrangement links TRBV4-1 to TRBJ2-1; 10 bases map to TRBD2. Germline V gene sequence: CDR1 MGHRA, CDR2 YSYEKL. The CDR3 runs to 19 residues. CDR3 in amino acids: CASSPGGAGGQGSYNEQFF. CDR3 nucleotide sequence: TGCGCTAGCAGCCCTGGCGGAGCGGGGGGGCAGGGGTCCTACAATGAGCAGTTCTTC.

The sample holds many counts of this clonotype. This rearrangement joins TRBV5-1 to TRBJ2-7; 12 bases fit TRBD1. This CDR3 region has 15 residues. CDR1 and CDR2 (germline): SGHRS, YFSETQ. Trimming removed 5 bases from V and 5 bases from J; junction bases left unmatched: 8. The CDR3 coding sequence is TGCGCCAGCAGTTTATCCGGGACAGGGGGCGACGAGCAGTACGTC. Encoded protein: CASSLSGTGGDEQYV.

This chain joins TRBV6-1 and TRBJ1-5; 8 nucleotides agree with TRBD1. The V and J ends lost 6 bases and 3 bases, in that order; junction bases with no gene match: 7. The CDR3 spans 15 residues. Per the germline V gene, CDR1 is MNHNS and CDR2 is SASEGT. CDR3 in amino acids: CASRPTGAFNQPQHF. DNA of the CDR3: TGTGCCAGCAGGCCGACAGGGGCGTTCAATCAGCCCCAGCATTTT.

This sequence joins TRBV4-2 and TRBJ2-7; 9 bases fit TRBD1. The CDR3 is 16 amino acids. Germline loops: CDR1 LGHNA, CDR2 YNFKEQ. Unmatched junction bases numbered 5, after V lost 2 bases and J lost 0 bases. Here the CDR3 DNA reads TGTGCCAGCAGCCAAACTCCGGGACAGGGCTCCTACGAGCAGTACTTC. Protein sequence: CASSQTPGQGSYEQYF.

This clonotype was seen at least ten times. The V gene is TRBV11-2, the J gene TRBJ1-6; tentatively, D is TRBD1 (5 bases). V was cut by 1 base and J by 10 bases, with 8 bases left in between. The germline V gene encodes CDR1 SGHAT and CDR2 FQNNGV. The CDR3 consists of 13 residues. In nucleotides, the CDR3 is TGTGCCAGCAGCTTAGGGGGCGGCTCACCCCTCCACTTT. It yields the protein CASSLGGGSPLHF. The variable domain in full, with the rest retrieved from reference TRBV11-2 and TRBJ1-6, is EAGVAQSPRYKIIEKRQSVAFWCNPISGHATLYWYQQILGQGPKLLIQFQNNGVVDDSQLPKDRFSAERLKGVDSTLKIQPAKLEDSAVYLCASSLGGGSPLHFGNGTRLTVT.

This clonotype showed up just a few times. The J gene is TRBJ2-2, the V gene TRBV4-1; TRBD1 matches at 7 bases. The ends lost 4 bases at V and 1 base at J; junction bases unmatched: 3. CDR1 MGHRA and CDR2 YSYEKL come from the germline V gene. This CDR3 spans 15 amino acids. This CDR3 is CASSPWDRNTGELFF. DNA for the CDR3: TGCGCCAGCAGCCCTTGGGACAGGAACACCGGGGAGCTGTTTTTT.

There are a few counts of this clonotype. The V gene is TRBV7-9, the J gene TRBJ2-3; D perhaps matches TRBD2 (6 bases). The CDR3 contains 14 residues. V was clipped by 7 bases and J by 4 bases, with 15 bases between them. CDR1 and CDR2 from the germline V gene are SEHNR and FQNEAQ (reference sequence). The CDR3, as DNA: TGTGCCAGCACCCTTGGGGGGTTGGCAGATACGCAGTATTTT. Encoded protein: CASTLGGLADTQYF.

The table lists this clonotype with a few counts. The rearrangement links TRBV5-1 to TRBJ2-1, with a weak D call TRBD2 (6 bases). CDR3 size: 14 residues. Germline lookup yields CDR1 SGHRS and CDR2 YFSETQ. The V and J ends lost 9 bases and 1 base respectively, with 14 bases between them. The CDR3, as DNA: TGCGCCACCAAGAACAGCGGGTCCTACAATGAGCAGTTCTTC. Residues: CATKNSGSYNEQFF.

The rearrangement links TRBV7-9 to TRBJ1-1; D is undetermined. V was clipped by 7 bases and J by 7 bases, with 10 bases between them. The length of the CDR3 is 11 residues. Per the germline V gene, CDR1 is SEHNR and CDR2 is FQNEAQ (reference sequence). CDR3 DNA sequence: TGTGCCAGCACCGTCTGGGGTGAAGCTTTCTTT. Its protein product is CASTVWGEAFF. Using reference TRBV7-9 and TRBJ1-1 for the parts outside the CDR3, the full variable domain is DTGVSQNPRHKITKRGQNVTFRCDPISEHNRLYWYRQTLGQGPEFLTYFQNEAQLEKSRLLSDRFSAERPKGSFSTLEIQRTEQGDSAMYLCASTVWGEAFFGQGTRLTVV.